This TCR beta chain was recovered during a study of Graves' ophthalmopathy and Graves' hyperthyroidism. Study-wide results and limits: Appearing in blood as well were most expanded thyroid clonotypes above 0.001 frequency.

V was shortened by 8 bases and J by 6 bases, with 16 bases between the two germline ends. CDR3 length equals 13 residues. RNA transcripts were the source from which TCR beta CDR3 regions were amplified. First-round RT-PCR used HTBI primers; second-round multiplex PCR followed. A single record per CDR3 protein comes from TCRdb applying MiXCR to the multiplex PCR reads. The data hold over 500,000 distinct CDR3 sequences, with over 20% observed a single time. This clonotype was seen ten or more times. As yet, its antigen is unknown. This rearrangement joins TRBV12-3 or TRBV12-4 to TRBJ1-2, with a possible D match to TRBD1 (5 bases). The TCR sequence derives from a woman aged 18-29 years with stable Graves' hyperthyroidism. Some clones in this sample may be carry-over from other donors' samples. Sequenced: peripheral blood. The CDR3 DNA follows: TGTGCCAGCTCCTCGGGGGGGGAGGATGGCTACACCTTC. Translation gives CASSSGGEDGYTF.